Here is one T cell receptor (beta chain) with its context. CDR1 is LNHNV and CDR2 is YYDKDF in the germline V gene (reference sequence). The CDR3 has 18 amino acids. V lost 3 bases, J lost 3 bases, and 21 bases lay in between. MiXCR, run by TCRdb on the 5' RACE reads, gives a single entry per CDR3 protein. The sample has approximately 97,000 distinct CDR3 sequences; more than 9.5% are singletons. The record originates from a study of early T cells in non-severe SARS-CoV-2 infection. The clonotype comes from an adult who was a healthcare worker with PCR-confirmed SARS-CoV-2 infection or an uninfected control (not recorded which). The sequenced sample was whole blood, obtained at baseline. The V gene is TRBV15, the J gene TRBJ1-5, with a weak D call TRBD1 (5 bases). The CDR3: CATSRDGRVEFNNQPQHF. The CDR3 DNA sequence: TGTGCCACCAGCAGGGACGGCAGGGTTGAATTTAACAATCAGCCCCAGCATTTT.